A single T cell receptor (beta chain) is shown here with its context. The record originates from a study of blood T cell repertoires in COVID-19. The CDR3 runs 15 residues. The junction had 10 bases not matched to a gene; V was cut back by 4 bases and J by 4 bases. The germline CDR1 and CDR2 sequences are SGHRS and YFSETQ. The assay was immunoSEQ multiplex PCR, and TCRdb's table has in-frame clones only and misses some. This table has roughly 92,000 clones, about nine tenths appearing once. The rearrangement joins TRBV5-1 to TRBJ2-7, with 8 bases matching TRBD1. The source of this sequence is a woman of 80 years or more with acute or convalescent COVID-19. Sequenced sample: peripheral blood. The CDR3: CASSPQTGALYEQYF. CDR3 coding DNA: TGCGCCAGCAGCCCCCAGACAGGGGCCCTTTACGAGCAGTACTTC.